The 27 T cell receptor beta chains reported below all come from one sample, sequenced in a study of blood T cell repertoires in COVID-19. Clones were sequenced by immunoSEQ multiplex PCR, and TCRdb holds only the in-frame ones, with some missing. The sample includes some 70,000 clones, around 90% of them seen just once. Source material: peripheral blood. The receptors come from a human donor with active COVID-19. The donor label of this sample is uncertain.

The chain couples TRBV24-1 to TRBJ1-2; D gene ambiguous. Per germline, CDR1 KGHDR and CDR2 SFDVKD. The V end lost 2 bases, the J end lost 4 bases, and 7 bases lay between the germline ends. CDR3 length: 13 amino acids. The CDR3 DNA sequence: TGTGCCACCAGTGATTCCGACATCTATGGCTACACCTTC. Translated: CATSDSDIYGYTF.

The chain couples TRBV3-1 (or the pseudogene TRBV3-2) to TRBJ2-7, with a possible D match to TRBD2 (6 bases). This CDR3 comprises 13 residues. Between the trimmed V and J ends, which lost 1 base and 6 bases, there was a span of 10 bases. Germline V gene lookup returns CDR1 LGHDT and CDR2 YNNKEL (reference sequence). The CDR3 nucleotides are TGTGCCAGCAGCCAAGCTAGCGTGGGCGAGCAGTACTTC. Translated, it gives CASSQASVGEQYF.

This chain uses TRBV11-2 with TRBJ2-2; 8 bases are shared with TRBD2. Germline V gene data show CDR1 as SGHAT and CDR2 as FQNNGV. V lost 5 bases, J lost 6 bases, and 5 bases stayed unmatched. The CDR3 is 14 residues long. This CDR3 reads CASSLGGVAGELFF. The CDR3 nucleotides read TGTGCCAGCAGCCTCGGGGGGGTAGCCGGGGAGCTGTTTTTT.

V usage is TRBV4-3 and J usage is TRBJ2-3; D perhaps matches TRBD2 (7 bases). Trimming stripped 0 bases from V and 8 bases from J, with 15 bases between. Per the germline V gene, CDR1 is LGHNA and CDR2 is YSLEER. This CDR3 contains 15 residues. In nucleotides, the CDR3 is TGCGCCAGCAGCCAAGAAGGGGGGAGGGCTGGTACGCAGTATTTT. Translating gives CASSQEGGRAGTQYF.

J is TRBJ1-2 and V is TRBV18, with 11 bases that match TRBD1. The CDR3 sequence is 16 residues long. Per the germline V gene, CDR1 is KGHSH and CDR2 is LQKENI. Trimming cost V 5 bases and J 3 bases; bases outside gene matches: 8. In DNA, the CDR3 is TGTGCCAGCTCAGGAGCGGACAGGGGGCTCGACTATGGCTACACCTTC. Translated, it gives CASSGADRGLDYGYTF.

The chain links TRBV5-1 to TRBJ1-6; 8 bases match TRBD1. J gave up 9 bases and V 0 bases, and 5 bases lay outside the gene matches. CDR3 length: 15 residues. CDR1 and CDR2 (germline): SGHRS, YFSETQ. The CDR3 region has the DNA TGCGCCAGCAGCTTGGCCTTCAGGGGGCCTTCACCCCTCCACTTT. Its translation: CASSLAFRGPSPLHF.

V usage is TRBV28 and J usage is TRBJ2-7; TRBD1 aligns across 9 bases. Germline V gene data show CDR1 as MDHEN and CDR2 as SYDVKM. CDR3 length equals 18 residues. V dropped 2 bases and J dropped 2; count of bases not matched to a gene: 13. Written as DNA, the CDR3 is TGTGCCAGCAGTTTACGTTACAGGGGGCGGGACACTGCCTACGAGCAGTACTTC. Protein: CASSLRYRGRDTAYEQYF.

The chain is built from TRBV5-1 and TRBJ2-7; no clear D. This CDR3 spans 13 amino acids. Germline loops: CDR1 SGHRS, CDR2 YFSETQ. Trimming removed 5 bases from V and 2 bases from J, with 11 bases in between. For the CDR3, the DNA is TGCGCCAGCAGGCAGGAAAACACCTACGAGCAGTACTTC. Translation gives CASRQENTYEQYF.

This clone was seen once. This sequence joins TRBV6-5 and TRBJ2-7, with 10 bases aligning to TRBD2. CDR3 length equals 16 residues. Germline V gene lookup returns CDR1 MNHEY and CDR2 SVGAGI. J gave up 3 bases and V 2 bases, and 7 bases lay outside the gene matches. The DNA of the CDR3 is TGTGCCAGCAGTTACCAAGCTAGCGGGAGCGGCTACGAGCAGTACTTC. Its protein is CASSYQASGSGYEQYF.

The V and J genes are TRBV27 and TRBJ2-1, with 9 bases identical to TRBD2. The ends lost 2 bases at V and 13 bases at J; junction bases unmatched: 9. Germline values: CDR1 MNHEY, CDR2 SMNVEV (reference sequence). The length of the CDR3 is 14 residues. CDR3 DNA: TGTGCCAGCAGTTTACCCCCCTGGCGGGAGGGCCAGTTCTTC. Amino acids: CASSLPPWREGQFF.

The V call is TRBV19, the J call TRBJ1-1; 8 bases map to TRBD1. The germline V gene has CDR1 LNHDA and CDR2 SQIVND (reference sequence). V was pared by 6 bases and J by 1 base, with 7 bases of the junction left unmatched. The CDR3 length is 15 residues. This CDR3 is CASSQGAERNTEAFF. Written as DNA, the CDR3 is TGTGCCAGTAGCCAGGGGGCCGAGAGGAACACTGAAGCTTTCTTT.

The chain combines TRBV6-2 or TRBV6-3 with TRBJ2-1; maybe TRBD2 (6 bases). V lost 6 bases, J lost 8 bases, and 17 bases lay in between. The CDR3 sequence is 14 residues long. The V gene's germline CDR1 is MNHEY and CDR2 SVGEGT. CDR3 region: CASSAGAGWDEQFF. DNA of the CDR3: TGTGCCAGCAGCGCCGGGGCGGGGTGGGATGAGCAGTTCTTC.

This sequence joins TRBV7-9 and TRBJ2-7; TRBD1 is a possible D gene (7 bases). Trimming took off 8 bases at V and 2 bases at J, with 22 bases between the two ends. Germline CDR1 reads SEHNR; CDR2 reads FQNEAQ (reference sequence). The CDR3 runs 16 residues. CDR3 loop: CASEPGGTERTYEQYF. CDR3 DNA: TGTGCCAGCGAACCTGGGGGGACAGAGCGTACCTACGAGCAGTACTTC.

The CDR3 protein is CASSQDPALNPSSGANVLTF. Here the CDR3 DNA reads TGTGCCAGCAGCCAAGATCCCGCCTTAAATCCTAGCTCTGGGGCCAACGTCCTGACTTTC. The chain recombines TRBV14 with TRBJ2-6; D uncertain. CDR1 is SGHDN and CDR2 is FVKESK in the germline V gene. The CDR3 sequence is 20 residues long. Trimming cost V 0 bases and J 0 bases, with 18 bases left between them. The complete variable domain, with remaining parts taken from reference TRBV14 and TRBJ2-6, reads EAGVTQFPSHSVIEKGQTVTLRCDPISGHDNLYWYRRVMGKEIKFLLHFVKESKQDESGMPNNRFLAERTGGTYSTLKVQPAELEDSGVYFCASSQDPALNPSSGANVLTFGAGSRLTVL.

V gene TRBV6-6 combines with J gene TRBJ2-5; TRBD1 might be the D (6 bases). Germline V gene sequence: CDR1 MNHNY, CDR2 SVGAGI (reference sequence). V lost 5 bases and J 2 bases, leaving 6 bases between the germline ends. The CDR3 runs to 12 residues. Here the CDR3 reads CASSQGQETQYF. The CDR3 nucleotides are TGTGCCAGCAGTCAGGGGCAAGAGACCCAGTACTTC.

V gene TRBV27 combines with J gene TRBJ1-6; 8 bases map to TRBD1. This CDR3 is 16 amino acids long. Per germline, CDR1 MNHEY and CDR2 SMNVEV (reference sequence). V shed 4 bases, J shed 1 base, and the junction held 3 bases outside the gene matches. CDR3 sequence (DNA): TGTGCCAGCAGTTCGCAGGGGGCGTCCTATAATTCACCCCTCCACTTT. The encoded protein is CASSSQGASYNSPLHF.

The chain links TRBV10-1 to TRBJ2-7, with 8 bases matching TRBD1. V gave up 8 bases and J gave up 4 bases; unmatched junction bases: 4. This CDR3 is built from 12 residues. Germline assignment: CDR1 WNHNN and CDR2 SYGVQD (reference sequence). The CDR3 sequence is CASSRTGYEQYF. The DNA for the CDR3 is TGCGCCAGCTCCCGGACAGGGTACGAGCAGTACTTC.

The CDR3 sequence: CASSLGPSPGEQYF. Written as DNA, the CDR3 is TGCGCCAGCAGCTTGGGCCCATCCCCGGGCGAGCAGTACTTC. J is TRBJ2-7 and V is TRBV5-1; D call uncertain. CDR3 length: 14 residues. Looked up from germline, CDR1 is SGHRS and CDR2 is YFSETQ. V dropped 0 bases and J dropped 6 bases, with 13 bases sitting between them.

The J gene is TRBJ1-5, the V gene TRBV5-4, with unresolved D. Per the germline V gene, CDR1 is SGHNT and CDR2 is YYREEE (reference sequence). V lost 4 bases and J lost 3, with 14 bases in between. This CDR3 spans 15 amino acids. CDR3 sequence reads: CASSRDPGDNQPQHF. DNA for the CDR3: TGTGCCAGCAGCCGAGATCCCGGGGACAATCAGCCCCAGCATTTT.

The chain couples TRBV13 to TRBJ2-2; TRBD1 agrees at 8 bases. The CDR3 has 16 amino acids. The germline V gene has CDR1 PRHDT and CDR2 FYEKMQ (reference sequence). Unmatched junction bases numbered 12, after V lost 6 bases and J lost 6 bases. The CDR3 loop reads CASRLLGTGSPGELFF. The CDR3 bases are TGTGCCAGCAGGTTGCTTGGGACAGGTTCCCCCGGGGAGCTGTTTTTT.

In DNA form, the CDR3 reads TGCGCCAGCAGCTTTCTTTACACCGGGGAGCTGTTTTTT. Amino acid sequence: CASSFLYTGELFF. The chain joins TRBV5-1 to TRBJ2-2; D not resolved. CDR3 size: 13 residues. V was trimmed by 2 bases and J by 3 bases, leaving 5 bases between them. Per the germline V gene, CDR1 is SGHRS and CDR2 is YFSETQ. Complete variable domain (other parts from reference TRBV5-1 and TRBJ2-2): KAGVTQTPRYLIKTRGQQVTLSCSPISGHRSVSWYQQTPGQGLQFLFEYFSETQRNKGNFPGRFSGRQFSNSRSEMNVSTLELGDSALYLCASSFLYTGELFFGEGSRLTVL.

This rearrangement joins TRBV14 to TRBJ1-1; D possibly corresponds to TRBD1 (5 bases). CDR1 and CDR2 from the germline V gene are SGHDN and FVKESK. The CDR3 is 13 amino acids. The V and J ends lost 0 bases and 4 bases respectively, with 6 bases between them. CDR3 bases: TGTGCCAGCAGCCAAGACAGGGCCACTGAAGCTTTCTTT. It yields the protein CASSQDRATEAFF. Full variable domain (missing parts from reference TRBV14 and TRBJ1-1): EAGVTQFPSHSVIEKGQTVTLRCDPISGHDNLYWYRRVMGKEIKFLLHFVKESKQDESGMPNNRFLAERTGGTYSTLKVQPAELEDSGVYFCASSQDRATEAFFGQGTRLTVV.

This clone has a single count. J is TRBJ1-5 and V is TRBV2; 7 bases fit TRBD1. CDR1 SNHLY and CDR2 FYNNEI come from the germline V gene. This CDR3 is 13 amino acids long. Germline trimming cut 4 bases from V and 6 bases from J; bases unmatched to any gene: 3. The CDR3 here is CASSGQGVQPQHF. CDR3 in DNA: TGTGCCAGCAGTGGACAGGGAGTTCAGCCCCAGCATTTT.

V usage is TRBV30 and J usage is TRBJ1-1; D gene unclear. The V gene lost 4 bases and the J gene lost 6 bases, with 9 bases spanning the gap. The CDR3 contains 11 residues. The germline CDR1 and CDR2 sequences are GTSNPN and SVGIG (reference sequence). CDR3 DNA: TGTGCCTGGAAGCCCCCGTCTGAAGCTTTCTTT. It specifies CAWKPPSEAFF.

V is TRBV7-9 and J is TRBJ1-5, with D tentatively TRBD1 (6 bases). V dropped 3 bases and J dropped 7 bases, with 10 bases sitting between them. The CDR3 has 13 residues. Per germline, CDR1 SEHNR and CDR2 FQNEAQ (reference sequence). CDR3 amino acids: CASSFAGDQPQHF. Here the CDR3 DNA reads TGTGCCAGCAGCTTCGCAGGGGACCAGCCCCAGCATTTT.

The chain combines TRBV9 with TRBJ1-3; TRBD1 matches at 7 bases. Germline V gene data show CDR1 as SGDLS and CDR2 as YYNGEE. Trimming removed 3 bases from V and 1 base from J; junction bases left unmatched: 4. CDR3 length: 15 residues. CDR3 nucleotide sequence: TGTGCCAGCAGCGCGGCGGGACAGTCTGGAAACACCATATATTTT. It translates to CASSAAGQSGNTIYF.

The CDR3 nucleotides are TGTGCCAGCAGCCCCCGTAATGAGCAGTTCTTC. Translation gives CASSPRNEQFF. J is TRBJ2-1 and V is TRBV7-2; D unresolved. V lost 5 bases to trimming and J lost 7 bases, with 6 bases between them. CDR1 is SGHTA, CDR2 FQGNSA, per germline. This CDR3 is built from 11 residues.